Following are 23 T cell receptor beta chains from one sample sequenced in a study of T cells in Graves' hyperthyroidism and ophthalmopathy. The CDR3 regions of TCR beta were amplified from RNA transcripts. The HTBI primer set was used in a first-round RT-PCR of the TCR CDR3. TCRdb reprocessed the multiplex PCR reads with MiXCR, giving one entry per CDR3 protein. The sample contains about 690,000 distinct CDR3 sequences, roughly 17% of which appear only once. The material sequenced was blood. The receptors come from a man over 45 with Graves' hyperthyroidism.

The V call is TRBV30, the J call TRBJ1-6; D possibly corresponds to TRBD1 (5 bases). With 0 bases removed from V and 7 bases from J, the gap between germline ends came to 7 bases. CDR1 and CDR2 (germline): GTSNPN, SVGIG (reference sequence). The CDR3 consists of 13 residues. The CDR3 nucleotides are TGTGCCTGGAGTGTAAACAGGAATTCACCCCTCCACTTT. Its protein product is CAWSVNRNSPLHF.

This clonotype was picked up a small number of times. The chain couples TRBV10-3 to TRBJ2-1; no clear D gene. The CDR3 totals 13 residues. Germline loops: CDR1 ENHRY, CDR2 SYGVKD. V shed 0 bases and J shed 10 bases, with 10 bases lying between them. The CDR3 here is CAISESRLPEQFF. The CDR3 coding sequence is TGTGCCATCAGTGAGTCGAGGTTGCCCGAGCAGTTCTTC.

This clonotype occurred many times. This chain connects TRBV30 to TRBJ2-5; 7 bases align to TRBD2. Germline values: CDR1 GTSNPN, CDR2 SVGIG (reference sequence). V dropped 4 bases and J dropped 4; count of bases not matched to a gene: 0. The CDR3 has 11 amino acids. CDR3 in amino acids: CAWTSGETQYF. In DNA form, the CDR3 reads TGTGCCTGGACTAGCGGAGAGACCCAGTACTTC. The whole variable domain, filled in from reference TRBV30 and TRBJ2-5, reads SQTIHQWPATLVQPVGSPLSLECTVEGTSNPNLYWYRQAAGRGLQLLFYSVGIGQISSEVPQNLSASRPQDRQFILSSKKLLLSDSGFYLCAWTSGETQYFGPGTRLLVL.

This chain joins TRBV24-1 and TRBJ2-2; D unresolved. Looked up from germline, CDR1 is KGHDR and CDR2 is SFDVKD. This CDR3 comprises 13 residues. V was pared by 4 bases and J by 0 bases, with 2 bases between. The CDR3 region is CATSDTNTGELFF. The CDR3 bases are TGTGCCACCAGTGACACGAACACCGGGGAGCTGTTTTTT.

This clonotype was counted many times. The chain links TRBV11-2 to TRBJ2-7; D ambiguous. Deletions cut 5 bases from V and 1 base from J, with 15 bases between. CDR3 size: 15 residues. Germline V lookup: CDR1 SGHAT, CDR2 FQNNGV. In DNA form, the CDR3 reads TGTGCCAGCAGCCCATCTCCCCCGGGTTCCTACGAGCAGTACTTC. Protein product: CASSPSPPGSYEQYF.

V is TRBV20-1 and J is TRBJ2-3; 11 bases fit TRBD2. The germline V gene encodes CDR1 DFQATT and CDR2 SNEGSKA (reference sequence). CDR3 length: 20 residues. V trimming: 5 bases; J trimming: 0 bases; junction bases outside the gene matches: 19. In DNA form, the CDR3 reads TGCAGTGCTCGGAGTGACGGGACCTACGGGACTAGCGGTAGCACAGATACGCAGTATTTT. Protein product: CSARSDGTYGTSGSTDTQYF.

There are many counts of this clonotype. This CDR3 reads CAWTESIRNNQPQHF. CDR3 in DNA: TGTGCCTGGACCGAGTCCATAAGGAACAATCAGCCCCAGCATTTT. J is TRBJ1-5 and V is TRBV30, with unresolved D. With 4 bases removed from V and 3 bases from J, the gap between germline ends came to 16 bases. The germline V gene has CDR1 GTSNPN and CDR2 SVGIG (reference sequence). The CDR3 has 15 residues.

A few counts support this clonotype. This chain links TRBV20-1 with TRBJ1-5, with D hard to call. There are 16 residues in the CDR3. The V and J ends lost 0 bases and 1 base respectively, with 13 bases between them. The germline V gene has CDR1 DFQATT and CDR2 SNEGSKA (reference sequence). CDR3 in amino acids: CSARDYEKGSNQPQHF. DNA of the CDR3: TGCAGTGCTAGAGATTATGAGAAGGGAAGCAATCAGCCCCAGCATTTT.

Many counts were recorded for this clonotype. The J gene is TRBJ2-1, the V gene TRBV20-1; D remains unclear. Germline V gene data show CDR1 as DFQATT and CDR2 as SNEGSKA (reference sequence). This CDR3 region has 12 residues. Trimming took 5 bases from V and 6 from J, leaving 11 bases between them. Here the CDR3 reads CSASDSINEQFF. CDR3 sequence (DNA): TGCAGTGCTTCGGATAGCATCAATGAGCAGTTCTTC.

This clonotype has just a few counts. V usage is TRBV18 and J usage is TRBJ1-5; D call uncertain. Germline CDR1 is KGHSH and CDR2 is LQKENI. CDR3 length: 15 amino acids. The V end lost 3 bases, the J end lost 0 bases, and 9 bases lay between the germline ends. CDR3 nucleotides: TGTGCCAGCTCACCGACATTCGCTAGCAATCAGCCCCAGCATTTT. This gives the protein CASSPTFASNQPQHF.

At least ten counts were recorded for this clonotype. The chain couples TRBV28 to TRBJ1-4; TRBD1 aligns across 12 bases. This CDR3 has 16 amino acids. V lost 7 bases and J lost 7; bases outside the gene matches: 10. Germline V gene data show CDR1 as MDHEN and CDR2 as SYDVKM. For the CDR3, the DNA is TGTGCCAGCACCTTCCGGGACAGGGGGCGCGTTGAAAAACTGTTTTTT. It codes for CASTFRDRGRVEKLFF.

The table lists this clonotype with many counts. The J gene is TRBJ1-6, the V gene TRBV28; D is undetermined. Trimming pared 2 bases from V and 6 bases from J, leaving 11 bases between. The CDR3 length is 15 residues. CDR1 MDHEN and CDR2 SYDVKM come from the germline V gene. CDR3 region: CASSLPIQANSPLHF. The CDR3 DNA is TGTGCCAGCAGTTTACCCATCCAGGCTAATTCACCCCTCCACTTT.

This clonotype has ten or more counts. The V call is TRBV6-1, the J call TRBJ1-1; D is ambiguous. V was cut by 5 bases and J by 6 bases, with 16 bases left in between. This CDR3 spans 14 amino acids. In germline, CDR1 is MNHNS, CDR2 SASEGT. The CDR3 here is CASSRRTRSSEAFF. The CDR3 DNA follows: TGTGCCAGCAGTCGTAGGACTCGGAGCTCTGAAGCTTTCTTT.

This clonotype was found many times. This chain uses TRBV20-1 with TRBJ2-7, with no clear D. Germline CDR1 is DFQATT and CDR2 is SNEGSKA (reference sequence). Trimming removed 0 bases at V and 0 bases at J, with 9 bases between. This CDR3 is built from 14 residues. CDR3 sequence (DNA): TGCAGTGCTAGAGATCGTGATAGCTCCTACGAGCAGTACTTC. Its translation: CSARDRDSSYEQYF.

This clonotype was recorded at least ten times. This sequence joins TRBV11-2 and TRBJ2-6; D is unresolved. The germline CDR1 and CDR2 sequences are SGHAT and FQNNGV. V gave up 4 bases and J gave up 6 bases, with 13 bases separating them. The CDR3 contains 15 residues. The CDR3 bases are TGTGCCAGCAGCTCCCCCGGCAACTTGGCCAACGTCCTGACTTTC. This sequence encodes CASSSPGNLANVLTF.

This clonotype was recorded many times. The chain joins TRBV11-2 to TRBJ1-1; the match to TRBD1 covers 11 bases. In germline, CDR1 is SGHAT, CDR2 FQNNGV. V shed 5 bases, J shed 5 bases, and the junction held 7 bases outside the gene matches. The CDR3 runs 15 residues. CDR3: CASSRRDRGGTEAFF. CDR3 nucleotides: TGTGCCAGCAGCCGCCGGGACAGGGGGGGGACTGAAGCTTTCTTT.

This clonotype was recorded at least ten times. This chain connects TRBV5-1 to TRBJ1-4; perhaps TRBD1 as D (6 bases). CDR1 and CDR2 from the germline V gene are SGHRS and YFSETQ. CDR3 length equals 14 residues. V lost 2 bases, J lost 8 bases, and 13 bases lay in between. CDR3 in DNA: TGCGCCAGCAGCTTAATGCCAGGGGACGAAAAACTGTTTTTT. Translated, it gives CASSLMPGDEKLFF.

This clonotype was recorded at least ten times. The CDR3: CASSLDRGRKTEAFF. The CDR3 coding sequence is TGTGCCAGCAGTCTGGACAGGGGTCGAAAGACTGAAGCTTTCTTT. The chain has TRBV28 and TRBJ1-1; 9 bases line up with TRBD1. The CDR3 contains 15 residues. Germline V gene lookup returns CDR1 MDHEN and CDR2 SYDVKM. The trim removed 5 bases at V and 5 bases at J, leaving 9 bases unmatched.

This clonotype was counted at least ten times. The CDR3 is CATSSGLADSNTGELFF. CDR3 bases: TGTGCCACCAGCTCGGGACTAGCGGATTCGAACACCGGGGAGCTGTTTTTT. The chain recombines TRBV24-1 with TRBJ2-2, with TRBD2 matching 11 bases. CDR1 is KGHDR, CDR2 SFDVKD, per germline. With 7 bases clipped from V and 0 bases from J, the junction kept 6 bases outside the gene matches. The CDR3 sequence is 17 residues long.

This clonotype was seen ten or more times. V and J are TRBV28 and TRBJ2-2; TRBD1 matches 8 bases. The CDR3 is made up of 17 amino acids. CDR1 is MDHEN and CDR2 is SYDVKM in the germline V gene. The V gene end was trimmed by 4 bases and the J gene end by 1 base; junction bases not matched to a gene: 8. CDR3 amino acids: CASSSHVDRENTGELFF. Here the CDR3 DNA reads TGTGCCAGCAGTTCCCATGTGGACAGGGAGAACACCGGGGAGCTGTTTTTT.

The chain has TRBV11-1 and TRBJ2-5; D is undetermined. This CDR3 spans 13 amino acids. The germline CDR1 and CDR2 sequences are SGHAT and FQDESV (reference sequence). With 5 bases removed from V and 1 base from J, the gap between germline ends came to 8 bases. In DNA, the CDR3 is TGTGCCAGCAGCCGCAAAACCCAAGAGACCCAGTACTTC. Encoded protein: CASSRKTQETQYF.

The CDR3 nucleotides are TGCGCCAGCAGCCAATTACCGGGACAGGGCTTCTATGGCTACACCTTC. Its translation: CASSQLPGQGFYGYTF. The chain couples TRBV4-1 to TRBJ1-2; 9 nucleotides match TRBD1. This CDR3 is built from 16 residues. J was trimmed by 4 bases and V by 2 bases; bases with no gene match: 8. The germline CDR1 and CDR2 sequences are MGHRA and YSYEKL.

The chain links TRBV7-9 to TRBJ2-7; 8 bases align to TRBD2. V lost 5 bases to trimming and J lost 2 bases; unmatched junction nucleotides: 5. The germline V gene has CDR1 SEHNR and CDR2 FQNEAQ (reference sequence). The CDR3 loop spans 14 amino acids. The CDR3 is CASSDSGATYEQYF. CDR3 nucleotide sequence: TGTGCCAGCAGCGATAGCGGGGCCACCTACGAGCAGTACTTC.